The 14 T cell receptor beta chains below were found in one sample sequenced in a study of CD8+CD57+ T cells in acquired aplastic anemia. The use of genomic DNA as template underpinned the TCR beta VDJ and CDR3 profiling. TCRdb processed the reads anew with MiXCR; each CDR3 protein has one entry. The table records about 210,000 distinct CDR3 sequences, approximately 57% of them present only once. The sample taken for sequencing was sorted CD4+, CD8+, or CD8+CD57+ T cells (not recorded which) from PBMCs. These receptors all stem from a human donor in good health.

The sample holds many counts of this clonotype. V is TRBV6-4 and J is TRBJ2-1; the D is unclear. The length of the CDR3 is 13 residues. Germline assignment: CDR1 MRHNA and CDR2 SNTAGT. Trimming pared 2 bases from V and 0 bases from J, leaving 2 bases between. In DNA, the CDR3 is TGTGCCAGCAGTGACGCCTCCTACAATGAGCAGTTCTTC. This sequence encodes CASSDASYNEQFF.

This clonotype was detected ten times or more. The V call is TRBV12-3 or TRBV12-4, the J call TRBJ1-1; D unclear. The CDR3 has 13 residues. V lost 3 bases, J lost 3 bases, and 8 bases lay in between. The CDR3 bases are TGTGCCAGCAGTTTTGGGGTTTACACTGAAGCTTTCTTT. It is translated as CASSFGVYTEAFF.

About this clonotype itself: One end of the junction does not line up with germline, which may come from a read error. This rearrangement joins TRBV2 to TRBJ2-7, with 9 nucleotides matching TRBD1. The CDR3 runs 15 residues. Per germline, CDR1 SNHLY and CDR2 FYNNEI. Here the CDR3 reads CASSWTGALLDEQYF. The CDR3 region has the DNA TGCGCCAGCAGCTGGACAGGGGCCCTTCTCGACGAGCAGTACTTC.

The sample holds a few counts of this clonotype. This chain connects TRBV7-3 to TRBJ1-2; 7 nucleotides match TRBD1. The germline V gene has CDR1 SGHTA and CDR2 FQGTGA. The length of the CDR3 is 14 residues. Trimming removed 5 bases from V and 10 bases from J; junction bases left unmatched: 13. The CDR3 loop reads CASSAYPGTVPYTF. In DNA, the CDR3 is TGTGCCAGCAGCGCCTACCCCGGGACAGTACCCTACACCTTC.

In its sample, this clonotype was seen once. The chain uses TRBV7-3 and TRBJ1-2; possibly TRBD1 for D (6 bases). Germline CDR1 SGHTA, CDR2 FQGTGA. The CDR3 covers 12 residues. The germline V and J ends were trimmed by 8 bases and 4 bases, with 11 bases remaining between them. CDR3 residues: CASGGSIYGYTF. As DNA, the CDR3 is TGTGCCAGCGGGGGCTCGATCTATGGCTACACCTTC.

CDR3 in amino acids: CASSGGTGVSYEQYF. Written as DNA, the CDR3 is TGCGCCAGCAGTGGCGGGACAGGGGTATCCTACGAGCAGTACTTC. V usage is TRBV10-1 and J usage is TRBJ2-7; 10 bases agree with TRBD1. This CDR3 has 15 residues. Germline V gene lookup returns CDR1 WNHNN and CDR2 SYGVQD (reference sequence). V lost 4 bases, J lost 1 base, and 4 bases stayed unmatched.

This clonotype came up a few times. The rearrangement uses TRBV6-5 and TRBJ1-3; D not certain. CDR3 length: 13 amino acids. Between the trimmed V and J ends, which lost 8 bases and 0 bases, there was a span of 8 bases. Germline lookup yields CDR1 MNHEY and CDR2 SVGAGI. The CDR3 reads CASGRSSGNTIYF. CDR3 nucleotide sequence: TGTGCCAGCGGGAGAAGCTCTGGAAACACCATATATTTT.

This clonotype came up a few times. The chain employs TRBV15 and TRBJ1-1; 9 bases are a match to TRBD1. The V gene end was trimmed by 6 bases and the J gene end by 1 base; junction bases not matched to a gene: 3. Looked up from germline, CDR1 is LNHNV and CDR2 is YYDKDF (reference sequence). This CDR3 region has 14 residues. The CDR3 sequence is CATSRDRENTEAFF. The CDR3 DNA follows: TGTGCCACCAGTCGGGACAGGGAGAACACTGAAGCTTTCTTT.

There are a few counts of this clonotype. This chain joins TRBV7-3 and TRBJ2-7, with TRBD2 matching over 8 bases. Losses at the gene ends were 5 bases for V and 7 bases for J; bases not matched to a gene: 10. Germline values: CDR1 SGHTA, CDR2 FQGTGA. This CDR3 has 14 residues. CDR3 sequence (DNA): TGTGCCAGCAGCCCTGGCGGGGGGCGGAGGGAGCAGTACGTC. Amino acids: CASSPGGGRREQYV.

V usage is TRBV29-1 and J usage is TRBJ2-1; 9 nucleotides match TRBD1. The CDR3 has 14 amino acids. Germline lookup yields CDR1 SQVTM and CDR2 ANQGSEA. The V segment lost 6 bases and the J segment 7 bases; nucleotides outside the gene matches: 10. The CDR3, as DNA: TGCAGCGTGTCGCCGGGACAGGGCGGGAATGAGCAGTTCTTC. It codes for CSVSPGQGGNEQFF.

The chain couples TRBV19 to TRBJ2-1, with D maybe TRBD2 (6 bases). Deletions cut 10 bases from V and 0 bases from J, with 16 bases between. In germline, CDR1 is LNHDA, CDR2 SQIVND (reference sequence). This CDR3 region has 15 residues. The CDR3 sequence is CAKPPGDSSYNEQFF. The CDR3 coding sequence is TGTGCCAAGCCACCGGGGGATAGCTCCTACAATGAGCAGTTCTTC.

This clonotype has ten or more counts. The gene calls are TRBV5-8 and TRBJ2-5; D not resolved. CDR3 size: 14 residues. V was trimmed by 3 bases and J by 1 base, leaving 10 bases between them. CDR1 is SGHTS, CDR2 YDEGEE, per germline. The CDR3 reads CASSSRRAQETQYF. In DNA, the CDR3 is TGTGCCAGCAGCTCGCGACGGGCCCAAGAGACCCAGTACTTC.

CDR3 in amino acids: CASSVGGNGYEQYF. The CDR3 DNA is TGTGCCAGCAGCGTTGGAGGAAACGGGTACGAGCAGTACTTC. This chain connects TRBV9 to TRBJ2-7; D possibly corresponds to TRBD2 (5 bases). The V end was cut by 2 bases, the J end by 4 bases, with 13 bases between. CDR1 and CDR2 (germline): SGDLS, YYNGEE. This CDR3 has 14 residues.

The chain combines TRBV5-1 with TRBJ2-7; perhaps TRBD2 as D (5 bases). This CDR3 has 13 residues. Trimming pared 1 base from V and 5 bases from J, leaving 10 bases between. Germline V gives CDR1 SGHRS, CDR2 YFSETQ. The CDR3 sequence: CASSLWTGNEQYF. The CDR3 bases are TGCGCCAGCAGCTTGTGGACGGGGAACGAGCAGTACTTC.